This T cell receptor beta chain was identified in a study of beta chain features in type 1 diabetes. This clone has a handful of counts. Its matching antigen is unknown. Study-level points and caveats: These data did not resolve whether HLA type affects TCRB rearrangement. cDNA-based reads could over-represent cells with high TCR expression. Within the patient group, naive, central memory and Treg TCRB repertoires appeared more similar to each other than within healthy donors. Moderate but significant shortening of TCRB CDR3s was recorded in all four CD4+ subsets from Type 1 diabetes patients.

V was cut by 7 bases and J by 10 bases, with 14 bases left in between. This CDR3 has 11 residues. CDR1 is SQVTM, CDR2 ANQGSEA, per germline. What was sequenced were expressed TCRB transcripts, since all of the isolated RNA had been reverse transcribed. Produced via immunoSEQ multiplex PCR; TCRdb's table is partial and in-frame only. The data show 200,000 to 300,000 clones, just over 20% seen once. The sample comprised naive CD4+ T cells from blood. This chain links TRBV29-1 with TRBJ2-1; D is perhaps TRBD2 (6 bases). This receptor was identified in a woman aged 40-49 years with type 1 diabetes. CDR3 in DNA: TGCAGCGGAGTACTAACTAGCGAGCAGTTCTTC. Its translation is CSGVLTSEQFF.